This T cell receptor (beta chain) originates from a study of blood T cell repertoires in COVID-19 (dated by TCRdb to the early 2020s). General notes on the study: The collaborator samples originated in the United States, Italy and Spain and spanned the acute and convalescent phases of COVID-19. The repertoires were released in a freely available public database intended as a resource for research on the immune response to SARS-CoV-2. The samples were drawn from two sources: the first 160 participants of the ongoing ImmuneRACE study, and 950 to 1,500 subjects contributed by 6 global collaborators. Nearly every sample came with metadata listing a de-identified subject ID, COVID-19 status, age in years and sex. HLA class I and class II types, where available, came from metadata supplied by the sample provider rather than from assay-based typing. The material from the prospective study consisted of cDNA or gDNA derived from T cells, B-cell-depleted T cells, or PBMCs. The dataset comprised deeply sampled blood TCRbeta repertoires from subjects exposed to, actively infected with, or recovered from COVID-19. Summary of the overall study and its limitations: The quantity of clinical and demographic metadata differed by source and by participant and was supplied without curation.

TCRbeta CDR3 regions were amplified from genomic DNA using the immunoSEQ Assay, a bias-controlled multiplex PCR. As for the original processing: Within the assay, amplification of reference gene primers was used to estimate how many nucleated cells each sample contained. To quantify the absolute abundance of each unique TCRbeta CDR3 rearrangement, sequence reads were collapsed and filtered. For each sample, productive Simpson clonality was calculated as the square root of Simpson's diversity index over productive rearrangements. Sourced from immuneACCESS, this table was stored by TCRdb with only in-frame sequences that have V and J called. A share of the clones is absent; for the studies checked, an unresolved V gene accounts for under half, and the remainder has no known explanation. The V and J calls and clone size come from that table; D and trimming were worked out from the DNA. The sample contains 200,000 to 250,000 clones, about 94% of them found a single time. The leading ten clones occupy around 0.84% of the sample.

In Seattle, one collaborating source enrolled patients while the infection was active and tracked those patients longitudinally over the course of disease. Whole blood was collected in K2EDTA tubes by collaborating institutions according to the institutions' own protocols. Collaborator samples were shipped for TCRbeta analysis as frozen whole blood, isolated PBMCs, or DNA extracted from either sample type. On this clone: Its cognate antigen has yet to be identified. No base quality information exists; no much larger clone differs at one position.

The CDR3 holds 14 amino acids from the cysteine to the phenylalanine. Only CDR3 DNA remains: 42 bases, in frame from the first base. For this chain, trimming is 6 bases at the V end and 5 bases at the J end, and the number of junction bases without a gene match is 9. Via the germline V gene, CDR1 is MNHEY and CDR2 SVGAGI. Recombination joined TRBV6-5 with TRBJ2-7, with 8 middle bases fitting TRBD1. The sequence came from a man aged 60 to 75 with COVID-19, enrolled during active disease. What was sequenced was peripheral blood. At the DNA level, the sequence is TGTGCCAGCAGCCCCAGACAGGGGATTCACGAGCAGTACTTC. It translates to CASSPRQGIHEQYF.